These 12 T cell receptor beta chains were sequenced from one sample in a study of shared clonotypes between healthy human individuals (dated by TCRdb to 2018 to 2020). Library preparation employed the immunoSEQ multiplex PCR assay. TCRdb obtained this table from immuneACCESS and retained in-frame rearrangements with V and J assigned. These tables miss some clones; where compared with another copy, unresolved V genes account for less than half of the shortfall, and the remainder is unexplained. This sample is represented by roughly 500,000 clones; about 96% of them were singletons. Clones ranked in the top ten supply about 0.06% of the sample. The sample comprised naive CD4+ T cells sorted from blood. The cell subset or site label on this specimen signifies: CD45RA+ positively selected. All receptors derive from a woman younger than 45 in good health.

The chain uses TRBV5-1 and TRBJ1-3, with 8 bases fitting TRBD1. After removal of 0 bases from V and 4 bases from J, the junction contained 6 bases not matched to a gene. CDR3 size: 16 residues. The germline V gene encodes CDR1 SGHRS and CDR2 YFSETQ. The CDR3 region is CASSLGQGASGNTIYF. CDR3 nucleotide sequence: TGCGCCAGCAGCTTGGGTCAGGGGGCGTCCGGAAACACCATATATTTT.

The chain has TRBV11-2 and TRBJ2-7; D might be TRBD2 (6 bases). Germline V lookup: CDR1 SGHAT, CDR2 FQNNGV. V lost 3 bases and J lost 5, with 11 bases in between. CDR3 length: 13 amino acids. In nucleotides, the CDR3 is TGTGCCAGCAGCTTTTGGGGGGTCCACGAGCAGTACTTC. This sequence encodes CASSFWGVHEQYF.

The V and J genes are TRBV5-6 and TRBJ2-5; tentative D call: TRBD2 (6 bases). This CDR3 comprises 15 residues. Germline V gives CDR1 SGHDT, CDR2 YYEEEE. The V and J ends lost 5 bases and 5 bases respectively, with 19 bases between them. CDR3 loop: CASRRAGGPTETQYF. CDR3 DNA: TGTGCCAGCAGACGCGCCGGGGGACCCACGGAGACCCAGTACTTC.

The CDR3 DNA is TGTGCCAGCAGGGAAAGCTCCTACGAGCAGTACTTC. Translating gives CASRESSYEQYF. The chain carries TRBV28 and TRBJ2-7; no reliable D call. V shed 6 bases and J shed 0 bases, with 6 bases lying between them. Germline lookup yields CDR1 MDHEN and CDR2 SYDVKM. The CDR3 totals 12 residues.

The CDR3 protein is CASSIEGLAGGLNTDTQYF. DNA of the CDR3: TGTGCCAGTAGTATAGAAGGGCTAGCGGGAGGGTTGAACACAGATACGCAGTATTTT. The rearrangement joins TRBV19 to TRBJ2-3; TRBD2 matches 12 bases. This CDR3 contains 19 residues. The germline V gene has CDR1 LNHDA and CDR2 SQIVND (reference sequence). Trimming took 0 bases from V and 2 from J; bases not matched to a gene: 9.

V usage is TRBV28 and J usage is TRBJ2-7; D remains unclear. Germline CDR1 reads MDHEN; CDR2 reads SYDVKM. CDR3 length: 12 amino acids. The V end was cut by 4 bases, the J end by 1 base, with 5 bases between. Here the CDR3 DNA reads TGTGCCAGCAGTTCCGTTTCCTACGAGCAGTACTTC. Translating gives CASSSVSYEQYF.

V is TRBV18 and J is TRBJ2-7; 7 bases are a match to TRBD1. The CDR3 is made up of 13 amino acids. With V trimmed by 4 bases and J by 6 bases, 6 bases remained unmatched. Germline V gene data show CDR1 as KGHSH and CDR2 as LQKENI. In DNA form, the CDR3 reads TGTGCCAGCTCACGACAGGGTTTACTCGAGCAGTACTTC. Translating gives CASSRQGLLEQYF.

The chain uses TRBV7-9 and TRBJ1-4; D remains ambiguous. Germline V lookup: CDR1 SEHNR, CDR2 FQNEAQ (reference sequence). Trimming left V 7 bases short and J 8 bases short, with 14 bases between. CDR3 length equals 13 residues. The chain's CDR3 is CASNGVEGEKLFF. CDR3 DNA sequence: TGTGCCAGCAATGGGGTAGAGGGCGAAAAACTGTTTTTT.

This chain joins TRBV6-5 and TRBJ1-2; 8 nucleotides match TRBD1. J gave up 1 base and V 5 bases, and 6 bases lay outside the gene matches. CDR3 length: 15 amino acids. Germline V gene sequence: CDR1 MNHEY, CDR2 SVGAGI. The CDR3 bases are TGTGCCAGCAGTCCTGACAGGGGAAATAACTATGGCTACACCTTC. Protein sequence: CASSPDRGNNYGYTF.

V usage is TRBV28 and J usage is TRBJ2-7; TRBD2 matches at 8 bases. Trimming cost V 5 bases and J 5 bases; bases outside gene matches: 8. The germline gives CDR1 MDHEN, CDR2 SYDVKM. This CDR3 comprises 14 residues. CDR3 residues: CASSLSGRKHEQYF. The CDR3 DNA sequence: TGTGCCAGCAGTCTCAGCGGGAGAAAGCACGAGCAGTACTTC.

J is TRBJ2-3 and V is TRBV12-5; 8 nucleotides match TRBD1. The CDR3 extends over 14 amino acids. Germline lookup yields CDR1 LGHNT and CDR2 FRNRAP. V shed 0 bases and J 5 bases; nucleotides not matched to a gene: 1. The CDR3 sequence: CASGLVTGGDTQYF. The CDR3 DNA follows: TGTGCTAGTGGTTTGGTTACAGGGGGAGATACGCAGTATTTT.

CDR3 protein: CASSLSGPSYNEQFF. The CDR3 DNA is TGTGCCAGCAGTTTATCCGGGCCTTCCTACAATGAGCAGTTCTTC. This sequence joins TRBV28 and TRBJ2-1; D gene ambiguous. Germline V gene data show CDR1 as MDHEN and CDR2 as SYDVKM. Trimming removed 1 base at V and 1 base at J, with 8 bases between. The CDR3 has 15 residues.